This TCR beta chain was captured in a study of shared clonotypes between healthy human individuals. It was 200 to 250 ng DNA, about 30,000 T cell genomes, that sorted-subset replicate PCRs used. Repertoires were generated with immunoSEQ multiplex PCR, while TCRdb's copy carries only in-frame clones and drops some. This sample yields 1,100,000 or so clones, of which roughly 74% are seen a single time; under 0.6% belongs to the top ten. General study points: With several donors compared, about 5% of naive CD4 clonotypes were shared.

Investigators divided CD4+ cells into CD45RA+ naive and CD45RA-negative memory subsets. The V segment lost 4 bases and the J segment 1 base; nucleotides outside the gene matches: 8. CDR3 size: 16 residues. Germline loops: CDR1 MNHEY, CDR2 SVGAGI. As regards this clone: Antigen specificity is unknown.

The chain carries TRBV6-5 and TRBJ1-1; 8 bases match TRBD1. The clonotype originates from a man aged 18 to 35 in good health. Some clones in this sample may be carry-over from other donors' samples. Sequencing input: memory CD4+ T cells from PBMCs. The subset denotes: CD45RA-negative fraction. CDR3 in DNA: TGTGCCAGCAGTTTCGGACAGGGCTACGGGAACACTGAAGCTTTCTTT. Translation gives CASSFGQGYGNTEAFF.